The 26 T cell receptor beta chains below all came from one sample that was sequenced in a study of blood T cell repertoires in COVID-19. Profiled with immunoSEQ multiplex PCR; TCRdb holds only in-frame clones, not every one. The data hold approximately 320,000 clones, with around 90% observed a single time. Sequenced: PBMCs or T cells enriched from blood (not recorded which). The source is a woman aged 18-29 years who had recovered from COVID-19.

The CDR3 region has the DNA TGTGCCAGCAGCCCCCCCGGGACTAGCGGATTTTACAATGAGCAGTTCTTC. This encodes CASSPPGTSGFYNEQFF. The chain links TRBV9 to TRBJ2-1, with 11 nucleotides matching TRBD2. This CDR3 is 17 amino acids long. V shed 4 bases and J 4 bases; nucleotides not matched to a gene: 10. Germline values: CDR1 SGDLS, CDR2 YYNGEE.

The chain employs TRBV6-5 and TRBJ1-2, with D possibly matching TRBD1 (5 bases). Germline CDR1 reads MNHEY; CDR2 reads SVGAGI. The CDR3 covers 16 residues. The V gene lost 4 bases and the J gene lost 3 bases, with 18 bases spanning the gap. This CDR3 reads CASSLQRRRGDYGYTF. In DNA, the CDR3 is TGTGCCAGCAGTTTACAAAGGCGTCGGGGGGACTATGGCTACACCTTC.

The rearrangement uses TRBV20-1 and TRBJ1-5; D is undetermined. Germline assignment: CDR1 DFQATT and CDR2 SNEGSKA (reference sequence). This CDR3 comprises 10 residues. Trimming removed 4 bases at V and 5 bases at J, with 3 bases between. The CDR3 DNA sequence: TGCAGTGCTAACTATCAGCCCCAGCATTTT. It encodes CSANYQPQHF.

This clone was seen only a few times. Within the sample, other DNA sequences also encode this same CDR3. Here the CDR3 reads CASSPEGGDGYTF. The CDR3 DNA sequence: TGTGCCAGCTCACCGGAAGGAGGGGATGGCTACACCTTC. The V call is TRBV18, the J call TRBJ1-2; maybe TRBD1 (5 bases). The V end lost 3 bases, the J end lost 6 bases, and 11 bases lay between the germline ends. Germline V gene lookup returns CDR1 KGHSH and CDR2 LQKENI. This CDR3 comprises 13 residues. Drawing the rest from reference TRBV18 and TRBJ1-2, the complete variable domain is NAGVMQNPRHLVRRRGQEARLRCSPMKGHSHVYWYRQLPEEGLKFMVYLQKENIIDESGMPKERFSAEFPKEGPSILRIQQVVRGDSAAYFCASSPEGGDGYTFGSGTRLTVV.

V gene TRBV7-2 combines with J gene TRBJ2-3; 11 bases match TRBD2. The V segment lost 4 bases and the J segment 4 bases; nucleotides outside the gene matches: 7. The CDR3 totals 16 residues. The germline V gene has CDR1 SGHTA and CDR2 FQGNSA. The CDR3 bases are TGTGCCAGCAGCTCCTATTTAGCGGGGGGGCCAGATACGCAGTATTTT. Its translation: CASSSYLAGGPDTQYF.

The genes are TRBV7-8 and TRBJ2-7, with TRBD1 as a possible D gene (6 bases). V was clipped by 6 bases and J by 3 bases, with 15 bases between them. The CDR3 spans 14 residues. The V gene's germline CDR1 is SGHVS and CDR2 FQNEAQ. CDR3 loop: CASRPTRGIYEQYF. CDR3 coding DNA: TGTGCCAGCAGGCCGACCAGGGGTATCTACGAGCAGTACTTC.

The rearrangement uses TRBV5-1 and TRBJ2-5; TRBD1 matches 7 bases. This CDR3 has 15 residues. The germline V gene has CDR1 SGHRS and CDR2 YFSETQ. After removal of 3 bases from V and 0 bases from J, the junction contained 5 bases not matched to a gene. CDR3 nucleotides: TGCGCCAGCAGCTCGACAGGGACCGACCAAGAGACCCAGTACTTC. It encodes CASSSTGTDQETQYF.

Of note for this clone: At the DNA level, this CDR3 is encoded by other sequences in the same sample as well. The chain recombines TRBV20-1 with TRBJ1-2, with D possibly being TRBD1 (6 bases). The length of the CDR3 is 11 residues. From germline, CDR1 is DFQATT and CDR2 SNEGSKA (reference sequence). Trimming shortened V by 4 bases and J by 5 bases, and 8 bases separated the two germline ends. CDR3 coding DNA: TGCAGTGCTAAAACAGGGTATGGCTACACCTTC. It codes for CSAKTGYGYTF.

This sequence joins TRBV4-3 and TRBJ2-5, with TRBD1 matching 7 bases. Germline trimming cut 4 bases from V and 3 bases from J; bases unmatched to any gene: 17. Germline assignment: CDR1 LGHNA and CDR2 YSLEER. The CDR3 spans 18 residues. This chain's CDR3 is CASSRTGSPAISKETQYF. In DNA form, the CDR3 reads TGCGCCAGCAGCCGGACAGGATCTCCGGCCATTTCGAAAGAGACCCAGTACTTC.

The chain recombines TRBV7-2 with TRBJ1-1; TRBD1 might be the D (5 bases). This CDR3 contains 15 residues. Trimming shortened V by 7 bases and J by 1 base, and 16 bases separated the two germline ends. The V gene's germline CDR1 is SGHTA and CDR2 FQGNSA. CDR3 sequence reads: CASTPYGGGNTEAFF. The CDR3 DNA sequence: TGTGCCAGCACCCCGTACGGGGGAGGGAACACTGAAGCTTTCTTT.

The chain couples TRBV7-9 to TRBJ2-3, with TRBD1 matching 7 bases. In germline, CDR1 is SEHNR, CDR2 FQNEAQ (reference sequence). The CDR3 spans 15 residues. Germline trimming cut 4 bases from V and 0 bases from J; bases unmatched to any gene: 4. This CDR3 is CASSWTGSSTDTQYF. CDR3 DNA sequence: TGTGCCAGCAGCTGGACAGGAAGTAGCACAGATACGCAGTATTTT.

The rearrangement links TRBV19 to TRBJ1-4, with 7 bases aligning to TRBD1. Germline trimming cut 5 bases from V and 7 bases from J; bases unmatched to any gene: 10. The length of the CDR3 is 15 residues. The germline V gene has CDR1 LNHDA and CDR2 SQIVND (reference sequence). Here the CDR3 DNA reads TGTGCCAGTAGTCCGAGACAGGGTAAAGGTGAAAAACTGTTTTTT. This codes for CASSPRQGKGEKLFF. Full variable domain (rest looked up from reference TRBV19 and TRBJ1-4): DGGITQSPKYLFRKEGQNVTLSCEQNLNHDAMYWYRQDPGQGLRLIYYSQIVNDFQKGDIAEGYSVSREKKESFPLTVTSAQKNPTAFYLCASSPRQGKGEKLFFGSGTQLSVL.

J is TRBJ2-3 and V is TRBV4-2, with 8 bases lining up with TRBD2. CDR1 is LGHNA, CDR2 YNFKEQ, per germline. The CDR3 extends over 16 amino acids. Germline trimming cut 0 bases from V and 3 bases from J; bases unmatched to any gene: 5. The CDR3 region is CASSQDSGGRTDTQYF. The CDR3 region has the DNA TGTGCCAGCAGCCAAGATAGTGGCGGGAGGACAGATACGCAGTATTTT.

In this sample, this clone turned up once. The gene calls are TRBV3-1 (or the pseudogene TRBV3-2) and TRBJ1-4, with unresolved D. V shed 0 bases and J shed 8 bases, with 16 bases lying between them. The CDR3 spans 16 residues. CDR1 is LGHDT, CDR2 YNNKEL, per germline (reference sequence). The CDR3 region has the DNA TGTGCCAGCAGCCAAGATCGGCGGGGATTAGAGGAAAAACTGTTTTTT. Translation: CASSQDRRGLEEKLFF.

The chain carries TRBV19 and TRBJ2-7, with 9 nucleotides matching TRBD1. This CDR3 is built from 15 residues. CDR1 LNHDA and CDR2 SQIVND come from the germline V gene (reference sequence). V gave up 3 bases and J gave up 3 bases; unmatched junction bases: 6. The CDR3 bases are TGTGCCAGTAGTATTGGTCGGACAGGGGACTACGAGCAGTACTTC. It yields the protein CASSIGRTGDYEQYF.

This chain uses TRBV13 with TRBJ1-3; D remains unclear. This CDR3 has 17 amino acids. In germline, CDR1 is PRHDT, CDR2 FYEKMQ (reference sequence). V was clipped by 5 bases and J by 0 bases, with 17 bases between them. The CDR3 here is CASSRWQASYSGNTIYF. CDR3 nucleotide sequence: TGTGCCAGCAGCCGATGGCAGGCCTCCTACTCTGGAAACACCATATATTTT.

This sequence joins TRBV3-1 (or the pseudogene TRBV3-2) and TRBJ1-4; TRBD1 matches at 8 bases. CDR1 LGHDT and CDR2 YNNKEL come from the germline V gene (reference sequence). This CDR3 has 15 residues. After removal of 2 bases from V and 5 bases from J, the junction contained 4 bases not matched to a gene. CDR3 DNA: TGTGCCAGCAGCCAACGGACAGGGACAAATGAAAAACTGTTTTTT. Translating gives CASSQRTGTNEKLFF.

CDR3 region: CASSLFTGITLYGYTF. CDR3 sequence (DNA): TGTGCCAGCAGTTTATTCACAGGGATTACCTTGTATGGCTACACCTTC. The chain recombines TRBV28 with TRBJ1-2; perhaps TRBD1 as D (6 bases). From germline, CDR1 is MDHEN and CDR2 SYDVKM. CDR3 size: 16 residues. The ends were cut back, 1 base at V and 5 bases at J, with 17 bases in the middle.

The rearrangement links TRBV18 to TRBJ2-2, with 14 positions matching TRBD2. J lost 1 base, V lost 0 bases, and 7 bases had no gene match. This CDR3 is built from 20 residues. Germline CDR1 is KGHSH and CDR2 is LQKENI. CDR3 residues: CASSPPMGLAGERNTGELFF. CDR3 coding DNA: TGTGCCAGCTCACCACCAATGGGACTAGCGGGAGAGAGGAACACCGGGGAGCTGTTTTTT.

J is TRBJ2-3 and V is TRBV5-1, with 8 bases that match TRBD2. CDR1 and CDR2 from the germline V gene are SGHRS and YFSETQ. The CDR3 has 16 amino acids. The V segment lost 4 bases and the J segment 2 bases; nucleotides outside the gene matches: 9. The CDR3 DNA follows: TGCGCCAGCAGCCTTCAGGGAGCGGGGGTCACAGATACGCAGTATTTT. Residues: CASSLQGAGVTDTQYF.

Concerning this clone itself: Other DNA sequences in the sample encode the same CDR3. The chain has TRBV7-2 and TRBJ2-7; maybe TRBD1 (5 bases). The CDR3 contains 12 residues. Germline V CDR1 and CDR2: SGHTA, FQGNSA. The V gene lost 2 bases and the J gene lost 4 bases, with 6 bases spanning the gap. The CDR3 spells CASSLQGYEQYF. The CDR3 DNA sequence: TGTGCCAGCAGCTTACAGGGATACGAGCAGTACTTC. Full variable domain (rest looked up from reference TRBV7-2 and TRBJ2-7): GAGVSQSPSNKVTEKGKDVELRCDPISGHTALYWYRQSLGQGLEFLIYFQGNSAPDKSGLPSDRFSAERTGGSVSTLTIQRTQQEDSAVYLCASSLQGYEQYFGPGTRLTVT.

This clone was observed a single time. The genes are TRBV12-3 or TRBV12-4 and TRBJ1-2; D gene ambiguous. The length of the CDR3 is 13 residues. Trimming shortened V by 4 bases and J by 6 bases, and 12 bases separated the two germline ends. The CDR3 reads CASSSGGPHGYTF. CDR3 nucleotide sequence: TGTGCCAGCAGTTCCGGTGGGCCACATGGCTACACCTTC.

This chain uses TRBV5-1 with TRBJ2-2; 9 bases are a match to TRBD1. This CDR3 region has 18 residues. The trim removed 1 base at V and 2 bases at J, leaving 9 bases unmatched. Per germline, CDR1 SGHRS and CDR2 YFSETQ. Here the CDR3 DNA reads TGCGCCAGCAGCTTGTACCTAGGGGGACAGGGAAACACCGGGGAGCTGTTTTTT. Translating it yields CASSLYLGGQGNTGELFF.

The rearrangement links TRBV5-1 to TRBJ1-2; 7 bases agree with TRBD1. The germline V gene has CDR1 SGHRS and CDR2 YFSETQ. This CDR3 contains 16 residues. V gave up 1 base and J gave up 4 bases; unmatched junction bases: 10. The CDR3 nucleotides are TGCGCCAGCAGCTTGCGGCCCACAGGGGTCGGCTATGGCTACACCTTC. It is translated as CASSLRPTGVGYGYTF.

V and J are TRBV5-8 and TRBJ2-3, with D unresolved. This CDR3 has 15 residues. The V gene lost 3 bases and the J gene lost 0 bases, with 11 bases spanning the gap. From germline, CDR1 is SGHTS and CDR2 YDEGEE. For the CDR3, the DNA is TGTGCCAGCAGCTCCCGTGAGGTGAGCACAGATACGCAGTATTTT. Translation: CASSSREVSTDTQYF. Together with reference TRBV5-8 and TRBJ2-3, the CDR3 gives the full variable domain: EAGVTQSPTHLIKTRGQQATLRCSPISGHTSVYWYQQALGLGLQFLLWYDEGEERNRGNFPPRFSGRQFPNYSSELNVNALELEDSALYLCASSSREVSTDTQYFGPGTRLTVL.

This sequence joins TRBV19 and TRBJ1-4; maybe TRBD1 (6 bases). Deletions cut 7 bases from V and 0 bases from J, with 9 bases between. Germline V gives CDR1 LNHDA, CDR2 SQIVND (reference sequence). The CDR3 is 14 amino acids. The CDR3 loop reads CASTNRATNEKLFF. The CDR3 nucleotides read TGTGCCAGTACGAACAGGGCAACTAATGAAAAACTGTTTTTT.